The present TCR beta chain was sequenced within a study of patients and donors after allogeneic stem cell transplantation. The V and J ends lost 1 base and 2 bases respectively, with 9 bases between them. Germline CDR1 is DFQATT and CDR2 is SNEGSKA (reference sequence). The CDR3 runs to 13 residues. The count of this clonotype is one. TCRdb reprocessed the RT-PCR reads via MiXCR and lists one record per CDR3 protein. The data show about 96,000 distinct CDR3 sequences, around 49% seen once. The sample comprised blood, either unsorted or a sorted T cell fraction (not recorded which). The chain has TRBV20-1 and TRBJ2-7; D is possibly TRBD2 (6 bases). This sequence originates from a human donor who was either an allogeneic HSCT recipient or a stem cell or donor lymphocyte infusion donor (not recorded which). It is not recorded whose cells these are; they may come from a transplant donor. In DNA, the CDR3 is TGCAGTGCTAGAGTGGCGGGGACCTACGAGCAGTACTTC. Translation gives CSARVAGTYEQYF.